This T cell receptor beta chain was observed in a study of CD8 T cells in Susac syndrome. Study summary: Treatment status at blood draw for the Susac syndrome patients was therapy-naive, corticosteroids, or intravenous immunoglobulin alone.

The study's findings and limits: Regarding the TCR sequencing and HLA analysis, the study admitted that a relatively small number of individuals were involved.

V shed 2 bases and J shed 0 bases, with 8 bases lying between them. This CDR3 contains 16 residues. Germline CDR1 is SGHTA and CDR2 is FQGNSA. As regards this clonotype: Its antigen is undetermined.

With random hexamers, roughly 0.45 to 1 ug RNA was reverse transcribed. Multiplex immunoSEQ PCR targeted 54 Vbeta and 13 Jbeta TCR beta segments. TCRdb analysed the immunoSEQ multiplex PCR reads with MiXCR anew, one entry per CDR3 protein. This sample yields 150,000 to 180,000 distinct CDR3 sequences, of which 85% to 95% are seen a single time; about 0.17% belongs to the top ten. TEMRA cells were FACS-enriched, unlike CD8+ and CD4+ T cells, which were negatively isolated. The gene calls are TRBV7-2 and TRBJ1-6; D call uncertain. The sequenced material came from CD4+ T cells from PBMCs. The source of this sequence is a human donor with Susac syndrome. This CDR3 is CASSLKASSYNSPLHF. CDR3 DNA sequence: TGTGCCAGCAGCTTAAAGGCCTCCTCCTATAATTCACCCCTCCACTTT.